Below, one T cell receptor beta chain is given with its context. These data belong to a study of sequential checkpoint blockade in melanoma. Looking at the study overall: First-line arms were nivolumab then ipilimumab, or the reverse, randomized 1:1.

Here immunoSEQ multiplex PCR was the method, and the copy in TCRdb shows in-frame clones only, minus some. The sample contains approximately 28,000 clones, 83% of which appear only once. Trimming took 5 bases from V and 1 from J; bases not matched to a gene: 1. Germline lookup yields CDR1 MNHEY and CDR2 SMNVEV (reference sequence). There are 14 residues in the CDR3. Documented treatment: randomized to nivolumab then ipilimumab (arm A) or the reverse (arm B). Sorted cells were live CD3+CD8+, lacking CD19 and CD56, from PBMCs. The chain combines TRBV27 with TRBJ2-3, with 9 bases lining up with TRBD2. This receptor was identified in a human donor with melanoma. The material sequenced was CD8+ T cells sorted from blood (inferred from file names), taken from a patient given nivolumab and ipilimumab in sequence. CDR3 nucleotides: TGTGCCAGCAGTATAGCGGGGGGCACAGATACGCAGTATTTT. Residues: CASSIAGGTDTQYF.